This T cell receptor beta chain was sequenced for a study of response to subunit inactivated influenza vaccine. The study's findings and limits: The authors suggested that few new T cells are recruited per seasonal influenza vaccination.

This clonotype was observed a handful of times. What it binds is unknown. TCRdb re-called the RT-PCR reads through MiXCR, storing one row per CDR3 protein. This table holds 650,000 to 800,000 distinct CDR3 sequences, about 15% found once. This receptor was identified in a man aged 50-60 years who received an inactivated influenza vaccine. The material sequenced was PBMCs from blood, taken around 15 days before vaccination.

CDR3 in amino acids: CSVQGLAGMSYNEQFF. Here the CDR3 DNA reads TGCAGCGTGCAGGGACTAGCGGGCATGTCCTACAATGAGCAGTTCTTC. The rearrangement links TRBV29-1 to TRBJ2-1, with TRBD2 matching 12 bases. The V segment lost 6 bases and the J segment 1 base; nucleotides outside the gene matches: 7. The CDR3 is made up of 16 amino acids. CDR1 SQVTM and CDR2 ANQGSEA come from the germline V gene.